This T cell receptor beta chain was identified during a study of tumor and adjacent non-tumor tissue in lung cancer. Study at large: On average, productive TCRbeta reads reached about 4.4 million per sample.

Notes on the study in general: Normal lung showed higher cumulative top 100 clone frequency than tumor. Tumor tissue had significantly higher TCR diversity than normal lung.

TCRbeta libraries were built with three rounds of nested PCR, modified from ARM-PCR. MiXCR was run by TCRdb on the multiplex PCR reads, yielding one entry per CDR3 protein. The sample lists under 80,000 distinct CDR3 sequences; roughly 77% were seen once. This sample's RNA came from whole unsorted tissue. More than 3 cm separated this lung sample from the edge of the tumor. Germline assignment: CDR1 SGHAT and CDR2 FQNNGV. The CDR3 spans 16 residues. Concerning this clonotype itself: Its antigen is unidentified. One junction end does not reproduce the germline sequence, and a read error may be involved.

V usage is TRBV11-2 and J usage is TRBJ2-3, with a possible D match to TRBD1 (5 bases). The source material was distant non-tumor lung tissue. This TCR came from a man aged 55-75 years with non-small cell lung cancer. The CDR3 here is CASSSGLEDSTYTQYF. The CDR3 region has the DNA TGTGCCAGCAGCTCCGGCCTAGAAGACAGCACATATACGCAGTATTTT.